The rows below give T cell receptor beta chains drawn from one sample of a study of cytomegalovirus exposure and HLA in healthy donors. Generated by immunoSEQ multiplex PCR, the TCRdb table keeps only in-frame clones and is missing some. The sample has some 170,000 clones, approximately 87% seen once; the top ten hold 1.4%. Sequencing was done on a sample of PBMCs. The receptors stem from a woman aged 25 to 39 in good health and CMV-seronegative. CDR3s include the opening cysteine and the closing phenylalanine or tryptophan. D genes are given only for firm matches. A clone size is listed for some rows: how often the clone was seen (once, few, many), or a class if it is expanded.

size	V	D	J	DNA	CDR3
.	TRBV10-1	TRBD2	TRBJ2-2	TGCGCCAGCAGTGAAAACTTCCTCCCCGCGGGACTAGCGGGGGAGAACACCGGGGAGCTGTTTTTT	CASSENFLPAGLAGENTGELFF
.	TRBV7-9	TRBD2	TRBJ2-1	TGTGCCAGCAGCGGGGTTGGGGGGGAAAACTCCTACAATGAGCAGTTCTTC	CASSGVGGENSYNEQFF
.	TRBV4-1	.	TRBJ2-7	TGCGCCAGCAGCCAAGATTGGCCCCCCTCCTACGAGCAGTACTTC	CASSQDWPPSYEQYF
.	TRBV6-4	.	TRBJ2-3	TGTGCCAGCAGTGAGGCAGGGAGCACAGATACGCAGTATTTT	CASSEAGSTDTQYF
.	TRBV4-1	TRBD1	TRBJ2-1	TGCGCCAGCAGCCACGGACAGGGAGGCAATGAGCAGTTCTTC	CASSHGQGGNEQFF
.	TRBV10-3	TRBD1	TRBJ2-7	TGTGCCATCAGTCCGGGACAGGGGCCCTACGAGCAGTACTTC	CAISPGQGPYEQYF
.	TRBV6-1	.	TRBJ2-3	TGTGCCAGCAGTGCCCGGGACCCCGGAGGGACAGATACGCAGTATTTT	CASSARDPGGTDTQYF
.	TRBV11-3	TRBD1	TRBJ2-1	TGTGCCAGCAGCTCCCGGACAGGAGTTAGGAATGAGCAGTTCTTC	CASSSRTGVRNEQFF
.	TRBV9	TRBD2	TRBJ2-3	TGTGCCAGCAGGAAAAAGGGAGTAGCGGGGGGCCCCAATACGCAGTATTTT	CASRKKGVAGGPNTQYF
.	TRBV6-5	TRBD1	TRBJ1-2	TGTGCCAGCAGTCCAACAGGGGGCATTGGAGGCTACACCTTC	CASSPTGGIGGYTF
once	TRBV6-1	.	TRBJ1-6	TGTGCCAGCAGTGAAAGGACTCGGCCGACTTTGGGGTCCCTCCACTTT	CASSERTRPTLGSLHF
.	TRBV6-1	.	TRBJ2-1	TGTGCCAGCAGTGATAGTCGGGTTGAGCAGTTCTTC	CASSDSRVEQFF
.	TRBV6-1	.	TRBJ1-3	TGTGCCAGCAGTGGGCCGGGGAGGGGTAGCTCTGGAAACACCATATATTTT	CASSGPGRGSSGNTIYF